Presented here are 19 T cell receptor beta chains from one specimen sequenced in a study of T cell repertoires in cytomegalovirus infection. TCRdb independently ran MiXCR on the reads; one entry per CDR3 protein. The table has about 680,000 distinct CDR3 sequences, about 24% seen once. Material: CD8+ T cells from PBMCs. Receptors were obtained from a human donor in good health (CMV status not recorded). Some clones in this sample may be carry-over from other donors' samples.

For this clonotype: It is likely a read error, because the conserved phenylalanine at the end of the CDR3 is missing. V and J are TRBV4-1 and TRBJ2-1, with TRBD1 as a possible D gene (6 bases). Trimming pared 0 bases from V and 9 bases from J, leaving 12 bases between. The CDR3 runs to 14 residues. Germline CDR1 reads MGHRA; CDR2 reads YSYEKL. CDR3 protein: CASSQDFRGPEQFL. In DNA, the CDR3 is TGCGCCAGCAGCCAAGATTTCAGGGGACCTGAGCAGTTCCTC.

The table lists this clonotype with a few counts. This chain joins TRBV2 and TRBJ1-1; no reliable D call. Germline V gene lookup returns CDR1 SNHLY and CDR2 FYNNEI. Trimming stripped 2 bases from V and 4 bases from J, with 14 bases between. CDR3 length: 15 residues. Written as DNA, the CDR3 is TGTGCCAGCAGTGAAATTGGTCAGGAGAGCACTGAAGCTTTCTTT. It translates to CASSEIGQESTEAFF.

This clonotype was seen once. J is TRBJ2-2 and V is TRBV2; D is possibly TRBD2 (6 bases). V lost 7 bases and J 1 base, leaving 19 bases between the germline ends. The CDR3 has 17 residues. Germline V gives CDR1 SNHLY, CDR2 FYNNEI. The CDR3 bases are TGTGCCAGCAACCTAAGGGGTGGGGAGGAGAACACCGGGGAGCTGTTTTTT. Protein product: CASNLRGGEENTGELFF.

The rearrangement uses TRBV6-2 or TRBV6-3 and TRBJ2-2; 9 bases are shared with TRBD1. The CDR3 sequence is 20 residues long. Germline trimming cut 7 bases from V and 2 bases from J; bases unmatched to any gene: 20. From germline, CDR1 is MNHEY and CDR2 SVGEGT. CDR3 in amino acids: CASTLKWYTGGGGNTGELFF. CDR3 DNA sequence: TGTGCCAGCACTCTCAAATGGTATACAGGGGGCGGCGGTAACACCGGGGAGCTGTTTTTT.

CDR3 nucleotides: TGTGCCAGCAGTTACTCAGCGTACTATCGGCGCTACACCTTC. It specifies CASSYSAYYRRYTF. The V gene is TRBV6-5, the J gene TRBJ1-2; D uncertain. The ends were cut back, 0 bases at V and 9 bases at J, with 14 bases in the middle. The CDR3 covers 14 residues. Germline values: CDR1 MNHEY, CDR2 SVGAGI.

The chain couples TRBV27 to TRBJ2-7; the D call may be TRBD1 or TRBD2 (5 bases each). The CDR3 runs 15 residues. V lost 3 bases and J lost 2, with 14 bases in between. Germline loops: CDR1 MNHEY, CDR2 SMNVEV (reference sequence). DNA of the CDR3: TGTGCCAGCAGTTTCCACCGGGACGGGACCTACGAGCAGTACTTC. Translating gives CASSFHRDGTYEQYF.

The rearrangement uses TRBV10-3 and TRBJ1-2; D not resolved. The CDR3 has 14 amino acids. The V gene lost 2 bases and the J gene lost 7 bases, with 14 bases spanning the gap. The germline gives CDR1 ENHRY, CDR2 SYGVKD. The chain's CDR3 is CAISEQEGRGGYTF. CDR3 bases: TGTGCCATCAGTGAGCAGGAGGGAAGAGGTGGCTACACCTTC.

Regarding this clonotype: It may be a read error: a sequence one base away is much more abundant. The chain employs TRBV7-9 and TRBJ1-2; D gene ambiguous. Germline V CDR1 and CDR2: SEHNR, FQNEAQ (reference sequence). CDR3 length equals 15 residues. CDR3 nucleotides: TGTGCCAGCAGCTACCCCCTTGAGGTTAACTATGACTACACCTTC. This encodes CASSYPLEVNYDYTF.

This clonotype appeared many times. The CDR3 DNA sequence: TGTGCCATCGTGGACGGTTACGAGCAGTACTTC. Translation: CAIVDGYEQYF. The genes are TRBV2 and TRBJ2-7, with D unresolved. Germline V gene lookup returns CDR1 SNHLY and CDR2 FYNNEI. Between the trimmed V and J ends, which lost 10 bases and 4 bases, there was a span of 11 bases. The CDR3 runs to 11 residues.

The sample holds one count of this clonotype. The rearrangement links TRBV6-2 or TRBV6-3 to TRBJ2-2; D remains unclear. Trimming removed 0 bases at V and 3 bases at J, with 2 bases between. The CDR3 contains 13 residues. Germline V lookup: CDR1 MNHEY, CDR2 SVGEGT. Here the CDR3 DNA reads TGTGCCAGCAGTTACTCACACACCGGGGAGCTGTTTTTT. Protein product: CASSYSHTGELFF.

At least ten counts were recorded for this clonotype. This chain connects TRBV7-6 to TRBJ1-2; D not resolved. The germline V gene has CDR1 SGHVS and CDR2 FNYEAQ. V gave up 5 bases and J gave up 2 bases, with 9 bases separating them. The CDR3 runs 13 residues. The CDR3 loop reads CASSIGRNYGYTF. The DNA for the CDR3 is TGTGCCAGCAGCATCGGACGGAACTATGGCTACACCTTC.

A few counts support this clonotype. The chain recombines TRBV6-2 or TRBV6-3 with TRBJ2-4; D could derive from TRBD1 or TRBD2 (5 bases each). CDR1 and CDR2 from the germline V gene are MNHEY and SVGEGT. This CDR3 region has 16 residues. V was cut by 4 bases and J by 9 bases, with 22 bases left in between. The CDR3 here is CASSLTYRGEVSIQYF. CDR3 DNA sequence: TGTGCCAGCAGTTTAACGTATCGAGGGGAAGTGAGCATTCAGTACTTC.

The CDR3 DNA reads TGTGCCAGCAGCCCTTTAGGGGCGACAGGGAATACCTACCATCGAAACACCGGGGAGCTGTTTTTT. Encoded protein: CASSPLGATGNTYHRNTGELFF. The rearrangement joins TRBV28 to TRBJ2-2; 7 nucleotides agree with TRBD1. The CDR3 has 22 residues. Germline V CDR1 and CDR2: MDHEN, SYDVKM. Trimming took 6 bases from V and 2 from J; bases not matched to a gene: 27.

This clonotype has ten or more counts. Compared with germline, one end of the junction differs, possibly owing to a read error. The V call is TRBV7-7, the J call TRBJ2-2, with a weak D call TRBD2 (5 bases). The germline CDR1 and CDR2 sequences are SSHAT and FNYEAQ (reference sequence). CDR3 length equals 14 residues. The CDR3, as DNA: TGTGCTAGCAGCCGGACTGCGAACACCGGGGAGCTGTTTTTT. This gives the protein CASSRTANTGELFF.

The sample holds one count of this clonotype. The chain couples TRBV12-3 or TRBV12-4 to TRBJ1-1, with 7 bases identical to TRBD1. V dropped 6 bases and J dropped 5; count of bases not matched to a gene: 12. This CDR3 spans 15 amino acids. CDR3 protein: CASRIRDSGWTEAFF. The CDR3 DNA reads TGTGCCAGCAGAATACGGGACAGCGGTTGGACTGAAGCTTTCTTT.

This clonotype has at least ten counts. V and J are TRBV7-8 and TRBJ2-7; 7 bases map to TRBD2. V trimming: 2 bases; J trimming: 0 bases; junction bases outside the gene matches: 4. The CDR3 extends over 15 amino acids. CDR1 and CDR2 (germline): SGHVS, FQNEAQ. The CDR3 DNA reads TGTGCCAGCAGCTTAAGAGCGGGACTCTCCTACGAGCAGTACGTC. The encoded protein is CASSLRAGLSYEQYV.

The CDR3 spells CSASGMGVPEETQYF. DNA for the CDR3: TGCAGTGCTAGCGGTATGGGGGTTCCAGAGGAGACCCAGTACTTC. This chain links TRBV20-1 with TRBJ2-5, with D perhaps given as TRBD1 or TRBD2 (5 bases each). CDR1 DFQATT and CDR2 SNEGSKA come from the germline V gene (reference sequence). V was shortened by 3 bases and J by 5 bases, with 19 bases between the two germline ends. This CDR3 contains 15 residues.

The J gene is TRBJ2-1, the V gene TRBV20-1; 14 nucleotides agree with TRBD2. CDR1 is DFQATT, CDR2 SNEGSKA, per germline (reference sequence). The V segment lost 7 bases and the J segment 8 bases; nucleotides outside the gene matches: 13. This CDR3 has 16 amino acids. The CDR3 here is CSVPLGGLAGGYEQFF. In DNA, the CDR3 is TGCAGTGTTCCACTAGGTGGACTAGCGGGGGGCTATGAGCAGTTCTTC.

This clonotype was detected many times. The chain links TRBV7-2 to TRBJ2-2; no clear D. In germline, CDR1 is SGHTA, CDR2 FQGNSA. The CDR3 runs 12 residues. The ends were cut back, 4 bases at V and 6 bases at J, with 6 bases in the middle. CDR3 sequence (DNA): TGTGCCAGCAGCTACCAGCCCGGGGAGCTGTTTTTT. It specifies CASSYQPGELFF. Complete variable domain (other parts from reference TRBV7-2 and TRBJ2-2): GAGVSQSPSNKVTEKGKDVELRCDPISGHTALYWYRQSLGQGLEFLIYFQGNSAPDKSGLPSDRFSAERTGGSVSTLTIQRTQQEDSAVYLCASSYQPGELFFGEGSRLTVL.